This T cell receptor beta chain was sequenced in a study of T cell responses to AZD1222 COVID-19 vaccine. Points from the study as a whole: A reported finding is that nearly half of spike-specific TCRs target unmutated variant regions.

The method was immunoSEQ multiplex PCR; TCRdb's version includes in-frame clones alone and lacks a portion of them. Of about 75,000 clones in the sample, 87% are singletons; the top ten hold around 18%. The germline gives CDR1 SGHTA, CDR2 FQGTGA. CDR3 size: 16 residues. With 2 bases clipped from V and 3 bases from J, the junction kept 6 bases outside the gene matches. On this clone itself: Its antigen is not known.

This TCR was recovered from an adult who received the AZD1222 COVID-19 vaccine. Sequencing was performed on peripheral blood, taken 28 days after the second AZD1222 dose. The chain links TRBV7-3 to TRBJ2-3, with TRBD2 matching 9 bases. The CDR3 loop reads CASSLDASGVTDTQYF. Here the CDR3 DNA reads TGTGCCAGCAGCTTAGATGCTAGCGGGGTAACAGATACGCAGTATTTT. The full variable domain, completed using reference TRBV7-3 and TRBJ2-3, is GAGVSQTPSNKVTEKGKYVELRCDPISGHTALYWYRQSLGQGPEFLIYFQGTGAADDSGLPNDRFFAVRPEGSVSTLKIQRTERGDSAVYLCASSLDASGVTDTQYFGPGTRLTVL.